Each of the 22 T cell receptor beta chains below was sequenced from the same sample in a study of OX40 agonist ivuxolimab in advanced cancers. The library was prepared using the immunoSEQ multiplex PCR assay. The table comes from immuneACCESS by way of TCRdb, which keeps in-frame sequences with V and J called. Part of the clones is missing from these tables; in studies checked, under half for an unresolved V gene and the rest for unknown reasons. The sample records 15,000 to 20,000 clones, around 83% of which are singletons. The ten largest account for 0.65% to 0.7% of the sample. The sequences come from CD4+ or CD8+ T cells sorted from blood, collected in a trial of the OX40 agonist ivuxolimab. These receptors were collected from an adult with an advanced solid tumor such as melanoma, head and neck, liver or kidney cancer.

V usage is TRBV6-1 and J usage is TRBJ1-5; TRBD1 might be the D (5 bases). The V and J ends lost 5 bases and 5 bases respectively, with 10 bases between them. Germline V CDR1 and CDR2: MNHNS, SASEGT. This CDR3 is 13 amino acids long. CDR3 loop: CASSYRGDQPQHF. The CDR3 region has the DNA TGTGCCAGCAGTTATCGGGGGGATCAGCCCCAGCATTTT.

This chain joins TRBV7-3 and TRBJ2-7, with 8 bases identical to TRBD1. Germline-derived CDR1 and CDR2 are SGHTA and FQGTGA. Trimming cost V 5 bases and J 7 bases; bases outside gene matches: 7. CDR3 size: 13 residues. CDR3 coding DNA: TGTGCCAGCAGCCTACTTACAGGGGGTGAGCAGTACTTC. Its translation: CASSLLTGGEQYF.

The CDR3 here is CASRGPNEQFF. CDR3 coding DNA: TGTGCCAGCAGGGGGCCCAATGAGCAGTTCTTC. The J gene is TRBJ2-1, the V gene TRBV6-6, with a weak D call TRBD1 (5 bases). The CDR3 covers 11 residues. Germline V CDR1 and CDR2: MNHNY, SVGAGI (reference sequence). V was clipped by 6 bases and J by 6 bases, with 6 bases between them.

To note about this clone: The germline gene is not matched at one end of the junction; a read error may be the cause. This sequence joins TRBV2 and TRBJ2-1, with TRBD2 matching 8 bases. The CDR3 is 15 amino acids. Germline V lookup: CDR1 SNHLY, CDR2 FYNNEI. This chain's CDR3 is CASREGTSNYNEQFF. CDR3 DNA sequence: TGTGCCAGCAGAGAAGGGACTAGTAACTACAATGAGCAGTTCTTC.

This clone was detected only once. The chain combines TRBV5-6 with TRBJ2-3; possibly TRBD1 for D (6 bases). The germline CDR1 and CDR2 sequences are SGHDT and YYEEEE. V lost 5 bases to trimming and J lost 4 bases, with 11 bases between them. This CDR3 has 13 residues. The DNA for the CDR3 is TGTGCCAGCAGTTACACAGGGCCAGATACGCAGTATTTT. Translating gives CASSYTGPDTQYF.

The rearrangement uses TRBV7-9 and TRBJ2-1; 7 bases map to TRBD2. CDR3 length equals 15 residues. The V gene end was trimmed by 1 base and the J gene end by 6 bases; junction bases not matched to a gene: 6. The V gene's germline CDR1 is SEHNR and CDR2 FQNEAQ (reference sequence). CDR3 amino acids: CASSLGWEGRNEQFF. CDR3 DNA: TGTGCCAGCAGCTTAGGGTGGGAGGGCCGCAATGAGCAGTTCTTC. Based on the CDR3 plus reference TRBV7-9 and TRBJ2-1, the full variable domain is DTGVSQNPRHKITKRGQNVTFRCDPISEHNRLYWYRQTLGQGPEFLTYFQNEAQLEKSRLLSDRFSAERPKGSFSTLEIQRTEQGDSAMYLCASSLGWEGRNEQFFGPGTRLTVL.

This chain uses TRBV1 with TRBJ2-7; the table's D call, TRBD2, was not checked against the DNA. TRBV1 is a pseudogene segment. The CDR3 runs to 16 residues. In nucleotides, the CDR3 is TGCACCAGCAGCCAAGATGGGGGGGGGCCTTTCTACGAGCAGTACTTC. This codes for CTSSQDGGGPFYEQYF.

This chain connects TRBV6-5 to TRBJ1-1; unclear D gene. There are 15 residues in the CDR3. Germline V gene data show CDR1 as MNHEY and CDR2 as SVGAGI. V was clipped by 1 base and J by 2 bases, with 11 bases between them. CDR3 protein: CASSYYGFTNTEAFF. The CDR3 DNA follows: TGTGCCAGCAGTTACTACGGGTTTACCAACACTGAAGCTTTCTTT.

This clone was counted a single time. The rearrangement links TRBV4-1 to TRBJ2-5; TRBD2 agrees at 12 bases. After removal of 0 bases from V and 5 bases from J, the junction contained 7 bases not matched to a gene. The CDR3 is 17 amino acids. The germline gives CDR1 MGHRA, CDR2 YSYEKL. Here the CDR3 reads CASSQDQLAGGWETQYF. The CDR3 DNA is TGCGCCAGCAGCCAAGACCAACTAGCGGGGGGCTGGGAGACCCAGTACTTC.

J is TRBJ2-7 and V is TRBV20-1; D not certain. The V end lost 5 bases, the J end lost 5 bases, and 7 bases lay between the germline ends. The CDR3 has 10 amino acids. CDR1 and CDR2 (germline): DFQATT, SNEGSKA (reference sequence). Here the CDR3 DNA reads TGCAGTGCTGCGGACGACGAGCAGTACTTC. Its protein is CSAADDEQYF.

The V gene is TRBV6-5, the J gene TRBJ1-5, with 9 bases fitting TRBD1. Germline lookup yields CDR1 MNHEY and CDR2 SVGAGI. This CDR3 is 15 amino acids long. The V and J ends lost 6 bases and 6 bases, in that order; junction bases with no gene match: 9. The CDR3 sequence: CASRQTGGAGQPQHF. CDR3 nucleotide sequence: TGTGCCAGCAGACAAACAGGGGGCGCGGGTCAGCCCCAGCATTTT.

The genes are TRBV6-6 and TRBJ1-5; D is perhaps TRBD1 (5 bases). This CDR3 is built from 14 residues. Looked up from germline, CDR1 is MNHNY and CDR2 is SVGAGI (reference sequence). V lost 2 bases and J 4 bases, leaving 9 bases between the germline ends. This chain's CDR3 is CASSYEQENQPQHF. The CDR3 DNA reads TGTGCCAGCAGTTACGAACAGGAGAATCAGCCCCAGCATTTT.

The V call is TRBV9, the J call TRBJ2-1; TRBD1 agrees at 10 bases. CDR3 length: 16 residues. V lost 4 bases to trimming and J lost 5 bases; unmatched junction nucleotides: 9. The germline gives CDR1 SGDLS, CDR2 YYNGEE. Here the CDR3 reads CASSFLGTGDHNEQFF. The CDR3 coding sequence is TGTGCCAGCAGCTTCCTAGGGACAGGGGATCACAATGAGCAGTTCTTC.

This clone was picked up one time. CDR3 bases: TGTGCCAGCAGCGCTACAGGGATCGCCGGGGAGCTGTTTTTT. Protein: CASSATGIAGELFF. The chain has TRBV9 and TRBJ2-2, with TRBD1 as a possible D gene (6 bases). The CDR3 extends over 14 amino acids. The germline V and J ends were trimmed by 3 bases and 6 bases, with 12 bases remaining between them. CDR1 SGDLS and CDR2 YYNGEE come from the germline V gene.

In this sample, this clone turned up a few times. This sequence joins TRBV2 and TRBJ1-2; no firm D call. Germline lookup yields CDR1 SNHLY and CDR2 FYNNEI. CDR3 length: 13 residues. The V end was cut by 5 bases, the J end by 4 bases, with 11 bases between. CDR3 sequence reads: CASSKEDFYGYTF. In DNA, the CDR3 is TGTGCCAGCAGTAAGGAAGACTTCTATGGCTACACCTTC.

Concerning this clone itself: At one boundary the junction diverges from the germline segment, which might be a read error. The rearrangement uses TRBV5-6 and TRBJ1-4; D gene unclear. Germline V gives CDR1 SGHDT, CDR2 YYEEEE. The CDR3 is 13 residues long. This CDR3 reads CASSLYDGQVEVF. The CDR3 bases are TGTGCCAGCAGCTTGTACGATGGGCAGGTCGAGGTTTTT.

The rearrangement uses TRBV5-6 and TRBJ1-2; weak D call: TRBD1 (6 bases). V was pared by 4 bases and J by 9 bases, with 13 bases between. This CDR3 comprises 12 residues. The germline V gene encodes CDR1 SGHDT and CDR2 YYEEEE. CDR3 residues: CASSPDRFRYTF. The CDR3 bases are TGTGCCAGCAGCCCCGACAGGTTTCGCTACACCTTC.

This rearrangement joins TRBV7-8 to TRBJ2-7; D perhaps matches TRBD2 (6 bases). The CDR3 runs to 16 residues. With 5 bases removed from V and 9 bases from J, the gap between germline ends came to 26 bases. Looked up from germline, CDR1 is SGHVS and CDR2 is FQNEAQ. The CDR3 sequence is CASSLSHQDPGSWQYF. As DNA, the CDR3 is TGTGCCAGCAGCCTTTCCCACCAGGACCCCGGGAGCTGGCAGTACTTC.

This clone appeared a few times. The chain couples TRBV9 to TRBJ2-3, with 14 bases fitting TRBD2. With V trimmed by 3 bases and J by 4 bases, 10 bases remained unmatched. Germline V gives CDR1 SGDLS, CDR2 YYNGEE. The CDR3 runs to 18 residues. Written as DNA, the CDR3 is TGTGCCAGCAGCGCGTCGACTAGCGGGGGGGCTATACCAGATACGCAGTATTTT. This sequence encodes CASSASTSGGAIPDTQYF.

This clone was observed a single time. V usage is TRBV5-1 and J usage is TRBJ1-4; no clear D. The germline V gene has CDR1 SGHRS and CDR2 YFSETQ. This CDR3 comprises 20 residues. The V end was cut by 1 base, the J end by 2 bases, with 24 bases between. The DNA of the CDR3 is TGCGCCAGCAGCTTGAACCCGTTCACACCCAGCCGGACGACTAATGAAAAACTGTTTTTT. This gives the protein CASSLNPFTPSRTTNEKLFF.

CDR3 nucleotides: TGTGCCAGCAGCTTCGGCAGGTCAAGCCTTAATTCACCCCTCCACTTT. It encodes CASSFGRSSLNSPLHF. The rearrangement links TRBV7-9 to TRBJ1-6; D gene unclear. The germline CDR1 and CDR2 sequences are SEHNR and FQNEAQ (reference sequence). The V end lost 3 bases, the J end lost 6 bases, and 15 bases lay between the germline ends. The CDR3 is made up of 16 amino acids.

The chain has TRBV29-1 and TRBJ2-5, with 10 bases that match TRBD2. CDR3 length: 12 amino acids. Trimming removed 6 bases from V and 2 bases from J; junction bases left unmatched: 0. CDR1 is SQVTM, CDR2 ANQGSEA, per germline. For the CDR3, the DNA is TGCAGCGTAGCGGGGGGGCAAGAGACCCAGTACTTC. This gives the protein CSVAGGQETQYF. Together with reference TRBV29-1 and TRBJ2-5, the CDR3 gives the full variable domain: SAVISQKPSRDICQRGTSLTIQCQVDSQVTMMFWYRQQPGQSLTLIATANQGSEATYESGFVIDKFPISRPNLTFSTLTVSNMSPEDSSIYLCSVAGGQETQYFGPGTRLLVL.